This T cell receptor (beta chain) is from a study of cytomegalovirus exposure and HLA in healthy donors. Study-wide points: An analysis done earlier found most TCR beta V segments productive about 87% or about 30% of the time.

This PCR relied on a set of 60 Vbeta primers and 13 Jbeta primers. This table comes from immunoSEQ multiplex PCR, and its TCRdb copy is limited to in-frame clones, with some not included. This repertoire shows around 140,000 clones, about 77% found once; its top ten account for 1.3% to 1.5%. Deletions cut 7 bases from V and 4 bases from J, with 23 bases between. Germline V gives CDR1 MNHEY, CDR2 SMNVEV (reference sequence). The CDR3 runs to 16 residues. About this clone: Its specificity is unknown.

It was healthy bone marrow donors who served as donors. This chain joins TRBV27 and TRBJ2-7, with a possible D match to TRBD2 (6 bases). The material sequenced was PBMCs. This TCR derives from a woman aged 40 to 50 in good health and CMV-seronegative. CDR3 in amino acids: CASTPRLGGWGYEQYF. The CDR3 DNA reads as TGTGCCAGCACTCCCCGGTTGGGGGGTTGGGGGTACGAGCAGTACTTC.